The rows below give T cell receptor beta chains drawn from one sample of a study of T cells in Graves' hyperthyroidism and ophthalmopathy. TCRdb redid the calling of the multiplex PCR reads with MiXCR, one entry per CDR3 protein. The repertoire has some 650,000 distinct CDR3 sequences, about a sixth of them found once; the top ten carry less than 3.5%. Sequencing was carried out using blood. These receptors were obtained from a woman in her thirties or forties with Graves' ophthalmopathy. Both conserved end residues are part of each CDR3. The D gene is left open where the match is weak. Part of the rows lack a size; the others show once, few, many or a class for expanded clones.

TRBJ2-3,TRBD2,.,TRBV20-1,CSARDGAGGWYTDTQYF,TGCAGTGCTAGAGATGGAGCGGGGGGCTGGTATACAGATACGCAGTATTTT
TRBJ2-2,.,few,TRBV9,CASSGLRTGELFF,TGTGCCAGCAGCGGGCTCCGCACCGGGGAGCTGTTTTTT
TRBJ2-2,TRBD1,once,TRBV7-9,CASSLPGTGATGELFF,TGTGCCAGCAGCCTACCAGGGACAGGGGCCACCGGGGAGCTGTTTTTT
TRBJ2-7,.,many,TRBV3-1,CASSPYREPYEQYF,TGTGCCAGCAGCCCGTACCGGGAGCCCTACGAGCAGTACTTC
TRBJ2-7,TRBD1,.,TRBV15,CATSNPAGTGHNEQYF,TGTGCCACCAGCAATCCGGCTGGGACAGGGCACAACGAGCAGTACTTC
TRBJ2-3,.,many,TRBV11-2,CASSLWGDSTDTQYF,TGTGCCAGCAGCTTATGGGGAGATAGCACAGATACGCAGTATTTT
TRBJ2-6,.,many,TRBV2,CASSDVRGGNVLTF,TGTGCCAGCAGTGATGTTAGGGGAGGCAACGTCCTGACTTTC
TRBJ2-5,TRBD2,many,TRBV20-1,CSARGLAGGLSSETQYF,TGCAGTGCTAGAGGTCTAGCGGGAGGGCTAAGTTCGGAGACCCAGTACTTC
TRBJ2-1,.,many,TRBV5-1,CASSLNPGNNEQFF,TGCGCCAGCAGCTTGAACCCGGGAAACAATGAGCAGTTCTTC
TRBJ2-7,TRBD1,.,TRBV6-1,CARVGTGIDEQYF,TGTGCCAGGGTCGGGACAGGAATCGACGAGCAGTACTTC
TRBJ2-3,.,many,TRBV20-1,CSARGTNTDTQYF,TGCAGTGCTAGAGGGACCAATACAGATACGCAGTATTTT
TRBJ1-1,.,many,TRBV6-2/TRBV6-3,CASSTGSNTEAFF,TGTGCCAGCAGTACCGGATCGAACACTGAAGCTTTCTTT
TRBJ2-1,.,many,TRBV11-2,CASSLGRVNEQFF,TGTGCCAGCAGCTTGGGCAGGGTAAATGAGCAGTTCTTC
TRBJ1-4,.,few,TRBV3-1,CASSQFTGGPNEKLFF,TGTGCCAGCAGCCAATTTACAGGCGGTCCTAATGAAAAACTGTTTTTT
TRBJ2-7,.,many,TRBV9,CASSAGRVPNGEQYF,TGTGCCAGCAGCGCGGGGCGGGTTCCGAACGGCGAGCAGTACTTC
TRBJ2-3,TRBD2,.,TRBV18,CASSPRSGRDQLHTQYF,TGTGCCAGCTCACCACGTAGCGGGAGGGATCAGCTACATACGCAGTATTTT